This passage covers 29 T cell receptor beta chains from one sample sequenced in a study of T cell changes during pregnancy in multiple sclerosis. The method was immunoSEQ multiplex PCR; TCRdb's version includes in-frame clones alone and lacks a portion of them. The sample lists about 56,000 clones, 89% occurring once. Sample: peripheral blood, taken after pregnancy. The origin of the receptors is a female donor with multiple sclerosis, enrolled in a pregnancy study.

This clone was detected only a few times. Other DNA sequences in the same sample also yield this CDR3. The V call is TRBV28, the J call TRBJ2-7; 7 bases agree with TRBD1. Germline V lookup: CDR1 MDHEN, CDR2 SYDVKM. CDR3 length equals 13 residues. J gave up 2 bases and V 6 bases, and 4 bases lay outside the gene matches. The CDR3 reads CASSLTGTYEQYF. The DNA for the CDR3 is TGTGCCAGCAGCCTGACAGGGACCTACGAGCAGTACTTC.

Here the CDR3 DNA reads TGTGCCAGCACCCACGGGACTAGCGGGGGGGCCCTCAATGAGCAGTTCTTC. This translates into CASTHGTSGGALNEQFF. The rearrangement uses TRBV27 and TRBJ2-1; 16 positions match TRBD2. Germline trimming cut 7 bases from V and 6 bases from J; bases unmatched to any gene: 9. Germline V gene data show CDR1 as MNHEY and CDR2 as SMNVEV (reference sequence). The CDR3 is made up of 17 amino acids.

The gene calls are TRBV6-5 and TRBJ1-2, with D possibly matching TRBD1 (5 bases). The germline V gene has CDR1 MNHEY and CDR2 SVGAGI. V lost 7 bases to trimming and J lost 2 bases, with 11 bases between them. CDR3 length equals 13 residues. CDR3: CASTHPGNYGYTF. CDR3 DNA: TGTGCCAGCACCCACCCAGGGAACTATGGCTACACCTTC.

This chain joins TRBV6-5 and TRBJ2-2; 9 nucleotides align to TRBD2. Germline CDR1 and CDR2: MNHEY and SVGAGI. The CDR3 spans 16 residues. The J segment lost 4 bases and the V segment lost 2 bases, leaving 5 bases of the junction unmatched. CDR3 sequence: CASSYASGGTTGELFF. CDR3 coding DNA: TGTGCCAGCAGTTACGCCAGCGGGGGGACCACCGGGGAGCTGTTTTTT.

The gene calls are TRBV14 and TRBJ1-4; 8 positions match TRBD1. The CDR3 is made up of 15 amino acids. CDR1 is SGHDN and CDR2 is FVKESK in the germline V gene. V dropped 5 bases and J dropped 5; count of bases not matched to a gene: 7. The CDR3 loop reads CASSEKTGVNEKLFF. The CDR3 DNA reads TGTGCCAGCAGCGAAAAGACAGGGGTAAATGAAAAACTGTTTTTT.

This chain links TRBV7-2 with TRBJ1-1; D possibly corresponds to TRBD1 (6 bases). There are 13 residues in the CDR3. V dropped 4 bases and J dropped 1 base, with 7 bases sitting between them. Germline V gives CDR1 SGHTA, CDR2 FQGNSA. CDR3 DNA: TGTGCCAGCAGCTGGGGACAGAACACTGAAGCTTTCTTT. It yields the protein CASSWGQNTEAFF.

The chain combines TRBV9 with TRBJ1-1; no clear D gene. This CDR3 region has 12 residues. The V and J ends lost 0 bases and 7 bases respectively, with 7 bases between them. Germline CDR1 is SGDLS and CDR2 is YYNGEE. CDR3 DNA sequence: TGTGCCAGCAGCGTAGGAGGGAGTGAAGCTTTCTTT. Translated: CASSVGGSEAFF.

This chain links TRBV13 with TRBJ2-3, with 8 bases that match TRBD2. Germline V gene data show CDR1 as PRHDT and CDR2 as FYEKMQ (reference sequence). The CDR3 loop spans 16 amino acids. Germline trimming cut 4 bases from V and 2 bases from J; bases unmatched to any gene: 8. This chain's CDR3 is CASSSQRGSTTDTQYF. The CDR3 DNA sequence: TGTGCCAGCAGCTCTCAGCGGGGGTCAACCACAGATACGCAGTATTTT.

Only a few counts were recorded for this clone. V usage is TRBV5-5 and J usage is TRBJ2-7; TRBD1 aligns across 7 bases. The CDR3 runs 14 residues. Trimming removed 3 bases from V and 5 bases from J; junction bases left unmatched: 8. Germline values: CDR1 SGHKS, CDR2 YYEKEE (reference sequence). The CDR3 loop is CASSYLQGNDEQYF. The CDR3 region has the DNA TGTGCCAGCAGCTACTTACAGGGGAATGACGAGCAGTACTTC.

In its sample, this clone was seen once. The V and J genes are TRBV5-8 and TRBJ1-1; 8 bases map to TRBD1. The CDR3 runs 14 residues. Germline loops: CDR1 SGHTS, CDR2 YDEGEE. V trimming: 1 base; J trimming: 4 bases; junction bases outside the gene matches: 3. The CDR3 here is CASSLQGASTEAFF. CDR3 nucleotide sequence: TGTGCCAGCAGCTTGCAGGGGGCGAGCACTGAAGCTTTCTTT.

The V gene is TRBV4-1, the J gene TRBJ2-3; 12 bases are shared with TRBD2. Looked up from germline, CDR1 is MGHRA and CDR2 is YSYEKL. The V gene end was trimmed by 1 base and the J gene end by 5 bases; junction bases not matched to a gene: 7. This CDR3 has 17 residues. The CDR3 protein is CASSQGPSGGVQDTQYF. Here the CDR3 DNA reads TGCGCCAGCAGCCAAGGACCTAGCGGGGGGGTGCAAGATACGCAGTATTTT.

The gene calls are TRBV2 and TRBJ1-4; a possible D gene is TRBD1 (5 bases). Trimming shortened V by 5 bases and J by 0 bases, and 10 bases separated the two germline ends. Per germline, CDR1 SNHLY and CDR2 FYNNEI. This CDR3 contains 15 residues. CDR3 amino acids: CASSRTLATNEKLFF. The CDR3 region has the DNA TGTGCCAGCAGTCGGACACTTGCAACTAATGAAAAACTGTTTTTT. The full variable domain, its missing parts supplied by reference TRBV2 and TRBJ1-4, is EPEVTQTPSHQVTQMGQEVILRCVPISNHLYFYWYRQILGQKVEFLVSFYNNEISEKSEIFDDQFSVERPDGSNFTLKIRSTKLEDSAMYFCASSRTLATNEKLFFGSGTQLSVL.

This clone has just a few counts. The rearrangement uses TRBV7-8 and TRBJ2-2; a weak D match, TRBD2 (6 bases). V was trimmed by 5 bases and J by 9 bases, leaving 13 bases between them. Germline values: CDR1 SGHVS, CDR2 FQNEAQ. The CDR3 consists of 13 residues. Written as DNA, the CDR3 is TGTGCCAGCAGCCTCCTCGGCGGGAGGGAGCTGTTTTTT. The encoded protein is CASSLLGGRELFF.

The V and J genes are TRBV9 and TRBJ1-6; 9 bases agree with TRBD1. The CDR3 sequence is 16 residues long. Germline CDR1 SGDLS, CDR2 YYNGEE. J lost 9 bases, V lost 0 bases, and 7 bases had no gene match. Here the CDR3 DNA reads TGTGCCAGCAGCGTAGAGGGACAGGGTATAACTTCACCCCTCCACTTT. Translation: CASSVEGQGITSPLHF.

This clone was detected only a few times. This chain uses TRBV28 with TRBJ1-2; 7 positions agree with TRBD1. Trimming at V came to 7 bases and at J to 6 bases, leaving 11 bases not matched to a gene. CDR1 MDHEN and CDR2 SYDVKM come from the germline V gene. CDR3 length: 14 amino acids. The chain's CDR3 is CASIPGTAGDGYTF. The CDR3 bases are TGTGCCAGCATTCCCGGGACAGCGGGGGATGGCTACACCTTC.

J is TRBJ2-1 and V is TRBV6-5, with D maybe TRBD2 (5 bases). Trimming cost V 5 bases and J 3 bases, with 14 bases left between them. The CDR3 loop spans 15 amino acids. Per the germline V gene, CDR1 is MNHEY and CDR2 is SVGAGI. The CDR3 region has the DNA TGTGCCAGCAGTCCGCTTTGGACTCTCTACAATGAGCAGTTCTTC. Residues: CASSPLWTLYNEQFF.

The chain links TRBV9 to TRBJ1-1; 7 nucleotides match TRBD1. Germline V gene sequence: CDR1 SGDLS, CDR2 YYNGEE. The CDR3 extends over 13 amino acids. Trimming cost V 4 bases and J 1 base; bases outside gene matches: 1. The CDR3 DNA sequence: TGTGCCAGCAGCCCAGGGGGGAACACTGAAGCTTTCTTT. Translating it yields CASSPGGNTEAFF.

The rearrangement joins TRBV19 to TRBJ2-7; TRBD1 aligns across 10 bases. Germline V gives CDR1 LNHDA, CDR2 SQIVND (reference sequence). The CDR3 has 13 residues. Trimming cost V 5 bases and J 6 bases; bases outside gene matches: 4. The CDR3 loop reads CASSFGTGVEQYF. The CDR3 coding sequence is TGTGCCAGTAGTTTCGGGACAGGGGTCGAGCAGTACTTC.

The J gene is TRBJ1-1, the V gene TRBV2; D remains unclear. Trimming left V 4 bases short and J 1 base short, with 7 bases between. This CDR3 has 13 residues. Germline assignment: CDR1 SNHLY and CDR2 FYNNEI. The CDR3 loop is CASSGEGNTEAFF. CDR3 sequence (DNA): TGTGCCAGCAGTGGCGAGGGGAACACTGAAGCTTTCTTT.

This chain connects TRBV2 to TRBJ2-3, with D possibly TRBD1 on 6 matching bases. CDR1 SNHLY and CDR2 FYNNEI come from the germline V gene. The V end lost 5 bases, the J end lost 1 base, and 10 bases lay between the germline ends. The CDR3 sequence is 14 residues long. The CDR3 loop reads CASSSRGGTDTQYF. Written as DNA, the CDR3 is TGTGCCAGCAGTTCCAGGGGAGGCACAGATACGCAGTATTTT.

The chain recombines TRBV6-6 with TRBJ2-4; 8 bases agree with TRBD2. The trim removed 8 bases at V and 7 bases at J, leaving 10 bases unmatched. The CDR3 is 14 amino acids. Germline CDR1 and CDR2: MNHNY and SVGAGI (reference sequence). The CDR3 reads CASRPGGERNIQYF. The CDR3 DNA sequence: TGTGCCAGCCGACCGGGAGGGGAAAGGAACATTCAGTACTTC.

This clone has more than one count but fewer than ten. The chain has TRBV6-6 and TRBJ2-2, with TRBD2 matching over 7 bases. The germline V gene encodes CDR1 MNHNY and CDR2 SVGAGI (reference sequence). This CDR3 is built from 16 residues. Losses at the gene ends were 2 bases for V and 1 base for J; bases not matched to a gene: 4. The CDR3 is CASSYVGGENTGELFF. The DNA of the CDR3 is TGTGCCAGCAGTTACGTGGGGGGGGAGAACACCGGGGAGCTGTTTTTT.

This CDR3 reads CASSLPPGEGHQPQHF. CDR3 coding DNA: TGTGCCAGCAGCCTACCCCCGGGGGAGGGACATCAGCCCCAGCATTTT. The rearrangement uses TRBV9 and TRBJ1-5; a possible D gene is TRBD1 (5 bases). Germline CDR1 reads SGDLS; CDR2 reads YYNGEE. The CDR3 extends over 16 amino acids. V shed 4 bases and J shed 5 bases, with 19 bases lying between them.

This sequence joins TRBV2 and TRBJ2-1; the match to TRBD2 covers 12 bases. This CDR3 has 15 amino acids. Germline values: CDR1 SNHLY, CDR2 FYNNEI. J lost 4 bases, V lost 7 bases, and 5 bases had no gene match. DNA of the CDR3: TGTGCCAGCAAGCTAGCGGGGGGGCAGTACAATGAGCAGTTCTTC. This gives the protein CASKLAGGQYNEQFF.

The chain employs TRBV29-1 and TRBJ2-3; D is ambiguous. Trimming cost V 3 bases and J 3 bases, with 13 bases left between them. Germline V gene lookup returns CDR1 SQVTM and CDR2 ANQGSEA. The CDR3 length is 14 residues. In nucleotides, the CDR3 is TGCAGCGTTGAGGCCGGAGCAGTGACAGATACGCAGTATTTT. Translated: CSVEAGAVTDTQYF.

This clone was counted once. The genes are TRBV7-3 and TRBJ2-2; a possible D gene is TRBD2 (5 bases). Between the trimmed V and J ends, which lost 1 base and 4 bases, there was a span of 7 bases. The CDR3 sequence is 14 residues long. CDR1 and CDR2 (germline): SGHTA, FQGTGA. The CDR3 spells CASSLNRGTGELFF. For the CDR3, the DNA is TGTGCCAGCAGCTTAAATCGGGGCACCGGGGAGCTGTTTTTT.

The CDR3 sequence is CASSRHSGEQFF. CDR3 DNA sequence: TGTGCCAGCAGCCGACACAGCGGTGAGCAGTTCTTC. The rearrangement links TRBV6-5 to TRBJ2-1; tentatively, D is TRBD2 (5 bases). With 6 bases removed from V and 9 bases from J, the gap between germline ends came to 12 bases. Germline assignment: CDR1 MNHEY and CDR2 SVGAGI. This CDR3 has 12 amino acids.

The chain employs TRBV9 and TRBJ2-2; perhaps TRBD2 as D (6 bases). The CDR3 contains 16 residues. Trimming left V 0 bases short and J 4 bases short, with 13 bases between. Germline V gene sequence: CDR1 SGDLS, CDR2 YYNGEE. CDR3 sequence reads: CASSVAGTWGTGELFF. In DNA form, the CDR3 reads TGTGCCAGCAGCGTAGCCGGGACTTGGGGCACCGGGGAGCTGTTTTTT.

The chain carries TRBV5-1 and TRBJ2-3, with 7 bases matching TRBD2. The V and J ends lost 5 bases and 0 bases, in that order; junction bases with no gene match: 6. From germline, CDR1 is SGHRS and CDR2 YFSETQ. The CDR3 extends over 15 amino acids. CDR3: CASRPGLVSTDTQYF. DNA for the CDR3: TGCGCCAGCAGACCCGGACTAGTCAGCACAGATACGCAGTATTTT.